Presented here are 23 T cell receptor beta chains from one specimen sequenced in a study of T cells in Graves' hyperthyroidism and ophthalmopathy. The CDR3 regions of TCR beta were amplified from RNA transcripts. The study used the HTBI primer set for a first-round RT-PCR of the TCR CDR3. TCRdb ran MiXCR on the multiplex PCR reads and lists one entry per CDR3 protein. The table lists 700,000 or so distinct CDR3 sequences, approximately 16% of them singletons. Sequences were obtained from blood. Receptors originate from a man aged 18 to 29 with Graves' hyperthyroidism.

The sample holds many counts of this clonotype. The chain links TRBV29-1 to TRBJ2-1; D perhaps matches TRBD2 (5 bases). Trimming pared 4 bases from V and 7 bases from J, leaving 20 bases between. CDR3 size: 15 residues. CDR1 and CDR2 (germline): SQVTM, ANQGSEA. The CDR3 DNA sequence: TGCAGCGTTGGGTCTCCGGGGTCTGTGTGGAATGAGCAGTTCTTC. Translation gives CSVGSPGSVWNEQFF.

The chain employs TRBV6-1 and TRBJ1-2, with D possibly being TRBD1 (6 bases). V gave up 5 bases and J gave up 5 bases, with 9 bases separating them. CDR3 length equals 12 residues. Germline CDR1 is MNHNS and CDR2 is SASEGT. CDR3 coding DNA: TGTGCCAGCAGTACAGGACAGTATGGCTACACCTTC. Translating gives CASSTGQYGYTF.

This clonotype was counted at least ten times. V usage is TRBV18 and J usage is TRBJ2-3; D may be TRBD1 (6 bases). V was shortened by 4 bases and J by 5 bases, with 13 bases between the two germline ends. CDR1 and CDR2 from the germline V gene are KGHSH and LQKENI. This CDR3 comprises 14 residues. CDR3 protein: CASSLASRGDTQYF. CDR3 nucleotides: TGTGCCAGCTCACTAGCTTCCAGGGGAGATACGCAGTATTTT. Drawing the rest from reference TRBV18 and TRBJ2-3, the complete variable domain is NAGVMQNPRHLVRRRGQEARLRCSPMKGHSHVYWYRQLPEEGLKFMVYLQKENIIDESGMPKERFSAEFPKEGPSILRIQQVVRGDSAAYFCASSLASRGDTQYFGPGTRLTVL.

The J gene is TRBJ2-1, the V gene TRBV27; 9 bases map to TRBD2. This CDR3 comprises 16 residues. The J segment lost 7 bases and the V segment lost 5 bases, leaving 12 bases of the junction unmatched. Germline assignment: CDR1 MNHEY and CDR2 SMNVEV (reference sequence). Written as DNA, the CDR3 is TGTGCCAGCAGTCCTTCTAGCGGGGAGATAGTAAATGAGCAGTTCTTC. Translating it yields CASSPSSGEIVNEQFF.

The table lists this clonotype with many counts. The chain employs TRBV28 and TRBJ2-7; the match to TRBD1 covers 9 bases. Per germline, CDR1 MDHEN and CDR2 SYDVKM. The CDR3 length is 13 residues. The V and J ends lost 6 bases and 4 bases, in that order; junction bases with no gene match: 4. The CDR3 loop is CASRGTGLYEQYF. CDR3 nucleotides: TGTGCCAGCAGAGGGACAGGGCTGTACGAGCAGTACTTC.

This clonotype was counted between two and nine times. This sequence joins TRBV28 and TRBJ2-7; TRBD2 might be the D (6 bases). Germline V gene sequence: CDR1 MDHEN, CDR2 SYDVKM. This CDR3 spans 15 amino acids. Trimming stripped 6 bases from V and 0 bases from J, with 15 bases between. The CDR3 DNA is TGTGCCAGCAGCCCTTATGGGGGGAGCTCCTACGAGCAGTACTTC. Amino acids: CASSPYGGSSYEQYF.

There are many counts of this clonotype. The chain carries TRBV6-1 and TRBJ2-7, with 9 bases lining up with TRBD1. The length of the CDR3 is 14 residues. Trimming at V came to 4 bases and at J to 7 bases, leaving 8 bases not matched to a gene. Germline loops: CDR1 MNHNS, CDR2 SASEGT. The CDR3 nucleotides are TGTGCCAGCAGTGCCCGGGACAGGGAAGGTGAGCAGTACTTC. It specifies CASSARDREGEQYF.

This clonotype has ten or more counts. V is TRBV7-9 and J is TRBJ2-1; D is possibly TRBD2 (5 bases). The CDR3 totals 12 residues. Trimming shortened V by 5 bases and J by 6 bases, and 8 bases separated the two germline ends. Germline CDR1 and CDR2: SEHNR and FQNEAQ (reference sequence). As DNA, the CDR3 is TGTGCCAGCAGCGGAGCGGCCAATGAGCAGTTCTTC. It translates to CASSGAANEQFF.

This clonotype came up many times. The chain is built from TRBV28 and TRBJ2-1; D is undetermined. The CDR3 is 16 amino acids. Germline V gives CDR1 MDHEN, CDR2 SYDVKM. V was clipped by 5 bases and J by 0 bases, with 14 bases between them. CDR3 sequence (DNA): TGTGCCAGCAGTCTCATGGCGGATAGCTCCTACAATGAGCAGTTCTTC. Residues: CASSLMADSSYNEQFF.

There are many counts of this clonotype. CDR3 sequence reads: CASSLGQYQETQYF. CDR3 in DNA: TGTGCCAGCAGCCTAGGACAGTATCAAGAGACCCAGTACTTC. This chain links TRBV7-9 with TRBJ2-5; possibly TRBD1 for D (6 bases). V was clipped by 5 bases and J by 2 bases, with 12 bases between them. Germline assignment: CDR1 SEHNR and CDR2 FQNEAQ (reference sequence). The CDR3 covers 14 residues.

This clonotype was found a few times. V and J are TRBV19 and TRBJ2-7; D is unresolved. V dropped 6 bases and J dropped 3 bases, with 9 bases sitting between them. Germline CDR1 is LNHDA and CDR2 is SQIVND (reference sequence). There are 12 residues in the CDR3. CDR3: CASSGPYYEQYF. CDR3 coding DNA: TGTGCCAGTAGCGGGCCCTACTACGAGCAGTACTTC.

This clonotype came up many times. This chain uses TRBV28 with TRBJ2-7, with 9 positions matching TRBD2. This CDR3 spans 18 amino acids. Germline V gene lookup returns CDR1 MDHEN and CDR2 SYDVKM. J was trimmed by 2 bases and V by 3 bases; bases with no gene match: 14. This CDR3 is CASSFYSGSGSVAYEQYF. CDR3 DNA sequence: TGTGCCAGCAGTTTTTATAGCGGTAGCGGGAGTGTCGCCTACGAGCAGTACTTC.

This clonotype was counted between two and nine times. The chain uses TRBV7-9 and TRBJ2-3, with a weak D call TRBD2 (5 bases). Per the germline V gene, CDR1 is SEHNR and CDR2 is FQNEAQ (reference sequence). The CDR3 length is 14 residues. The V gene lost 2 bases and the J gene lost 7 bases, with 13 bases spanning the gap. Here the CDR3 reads CASSLFLTGNTQYF. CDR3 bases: TGTGCCAGCAGCTTATTCCTGACGGGGAATACGCAGTATTTT.

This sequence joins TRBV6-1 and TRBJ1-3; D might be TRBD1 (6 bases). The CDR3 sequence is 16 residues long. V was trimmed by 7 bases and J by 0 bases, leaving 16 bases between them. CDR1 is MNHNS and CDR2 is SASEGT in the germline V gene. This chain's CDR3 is CASTGGGLTSGNTIYF. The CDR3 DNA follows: TGTGCCAGCACCGGCGGGGGCCTGACCTCTGGAAACACCATATATTTT.

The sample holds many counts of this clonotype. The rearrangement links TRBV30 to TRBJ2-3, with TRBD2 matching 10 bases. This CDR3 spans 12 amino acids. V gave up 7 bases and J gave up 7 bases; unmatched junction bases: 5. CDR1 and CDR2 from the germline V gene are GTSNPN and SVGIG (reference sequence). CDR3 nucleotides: TGTGCCTTAGGGACTAGCGTGTATACGCAGTATTTT. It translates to CALGTSVYTQYF.

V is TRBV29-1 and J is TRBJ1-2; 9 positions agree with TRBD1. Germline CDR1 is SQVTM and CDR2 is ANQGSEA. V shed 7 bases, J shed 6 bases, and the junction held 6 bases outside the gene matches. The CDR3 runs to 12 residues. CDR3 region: CSARDRVDGYTF. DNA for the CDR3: TGCAGCGCCCGGGACAGGGTTGATGGCTACACCTTC.

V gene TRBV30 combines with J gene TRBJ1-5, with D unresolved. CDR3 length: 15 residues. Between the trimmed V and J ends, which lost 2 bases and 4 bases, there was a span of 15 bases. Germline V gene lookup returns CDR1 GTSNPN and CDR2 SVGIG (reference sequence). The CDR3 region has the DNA TGTGCCTGGAGTCCCTTCGGGAGCCCAAATCAGCCCCAGCATTTT. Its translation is CAWSPFGSPNQPQHF.

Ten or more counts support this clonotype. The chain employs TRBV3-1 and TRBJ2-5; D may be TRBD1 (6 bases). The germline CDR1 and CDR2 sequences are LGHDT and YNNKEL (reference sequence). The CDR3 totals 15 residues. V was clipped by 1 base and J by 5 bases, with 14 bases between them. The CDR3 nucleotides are TGTGCCAGCAGCCAAGGGGCAGGGGATGAGGAGACCCAGTACTTC. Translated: CASSQGAGDEETQYF.

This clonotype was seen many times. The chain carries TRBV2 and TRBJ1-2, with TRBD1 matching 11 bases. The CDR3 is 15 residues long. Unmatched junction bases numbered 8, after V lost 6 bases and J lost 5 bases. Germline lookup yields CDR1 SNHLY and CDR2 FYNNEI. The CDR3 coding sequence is TGTGCCAGCAGGATAGGACAGGGGGCTTATTATGGCTACACCTTC. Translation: CASRIGQGAYYGYTF.

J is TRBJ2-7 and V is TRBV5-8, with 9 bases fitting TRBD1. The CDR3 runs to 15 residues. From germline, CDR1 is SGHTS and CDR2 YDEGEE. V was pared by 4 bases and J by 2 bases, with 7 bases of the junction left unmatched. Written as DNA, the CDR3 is TGTGCCAGCAGCCCGGGGACAGGGAGTACCTACGAGCAGTACTTC. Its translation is CASSPGTGSTYEQYF.

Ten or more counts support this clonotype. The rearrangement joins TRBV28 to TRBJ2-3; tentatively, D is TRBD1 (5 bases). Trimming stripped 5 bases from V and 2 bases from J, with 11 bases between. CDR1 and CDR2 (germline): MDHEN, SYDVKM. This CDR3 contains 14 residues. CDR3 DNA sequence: TGTGCCAGCAGTACCAGGGCAGACACAGATACGCAGTATTTT. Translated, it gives CASSTRADTDTQYF.

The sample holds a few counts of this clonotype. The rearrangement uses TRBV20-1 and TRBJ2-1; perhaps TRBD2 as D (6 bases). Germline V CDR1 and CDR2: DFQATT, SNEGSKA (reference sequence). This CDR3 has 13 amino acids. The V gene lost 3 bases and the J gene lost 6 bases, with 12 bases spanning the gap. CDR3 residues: CSASWRGGNEQFF. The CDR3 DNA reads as TGCAGTGCTAGCTGGCGGGGAGGCAATGAGCAGTTCTTC.

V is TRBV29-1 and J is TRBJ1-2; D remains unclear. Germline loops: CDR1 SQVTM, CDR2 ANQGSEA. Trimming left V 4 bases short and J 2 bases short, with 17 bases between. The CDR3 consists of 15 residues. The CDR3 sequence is CSVGQKLNPNYGYTF. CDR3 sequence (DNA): TGCAGCGTTGGTCAGAAATTAAATCCGAACTATGGCTACACCTTC.